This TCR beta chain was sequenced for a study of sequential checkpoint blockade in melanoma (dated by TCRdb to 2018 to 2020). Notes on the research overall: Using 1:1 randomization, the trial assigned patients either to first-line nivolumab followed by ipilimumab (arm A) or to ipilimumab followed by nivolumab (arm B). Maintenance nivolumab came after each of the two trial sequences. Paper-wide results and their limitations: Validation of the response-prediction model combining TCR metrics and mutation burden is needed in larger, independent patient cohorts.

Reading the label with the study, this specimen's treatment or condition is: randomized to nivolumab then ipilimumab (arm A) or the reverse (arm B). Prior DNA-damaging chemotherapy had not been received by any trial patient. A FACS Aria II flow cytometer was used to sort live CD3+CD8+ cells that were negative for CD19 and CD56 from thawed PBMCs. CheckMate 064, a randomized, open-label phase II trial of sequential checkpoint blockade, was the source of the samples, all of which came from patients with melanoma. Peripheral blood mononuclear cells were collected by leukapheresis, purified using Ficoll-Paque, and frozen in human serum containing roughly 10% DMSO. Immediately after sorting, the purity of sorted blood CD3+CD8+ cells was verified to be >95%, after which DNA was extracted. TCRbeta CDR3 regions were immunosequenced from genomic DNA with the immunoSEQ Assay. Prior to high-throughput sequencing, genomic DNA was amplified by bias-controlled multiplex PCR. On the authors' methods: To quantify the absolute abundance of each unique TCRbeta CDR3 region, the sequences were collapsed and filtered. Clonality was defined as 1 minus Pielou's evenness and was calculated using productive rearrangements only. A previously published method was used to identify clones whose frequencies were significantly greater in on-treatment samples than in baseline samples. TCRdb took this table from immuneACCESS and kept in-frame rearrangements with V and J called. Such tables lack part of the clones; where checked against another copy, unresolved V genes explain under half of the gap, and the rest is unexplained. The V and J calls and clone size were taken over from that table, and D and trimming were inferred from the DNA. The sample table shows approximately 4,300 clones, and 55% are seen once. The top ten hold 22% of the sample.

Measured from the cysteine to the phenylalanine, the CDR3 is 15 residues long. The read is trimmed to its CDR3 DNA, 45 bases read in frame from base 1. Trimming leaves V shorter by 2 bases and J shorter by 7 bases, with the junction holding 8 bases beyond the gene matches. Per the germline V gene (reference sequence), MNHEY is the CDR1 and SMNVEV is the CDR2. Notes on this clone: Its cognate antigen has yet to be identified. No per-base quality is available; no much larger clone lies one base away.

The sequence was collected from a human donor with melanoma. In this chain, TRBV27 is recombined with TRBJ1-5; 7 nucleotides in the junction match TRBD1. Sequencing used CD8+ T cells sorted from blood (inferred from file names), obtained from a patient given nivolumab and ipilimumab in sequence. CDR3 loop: CASSLRKGARQPQHF. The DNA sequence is TGTGCCAGCAGTTTAAGGAAGGGGGCGAGGCAGCCCCAGCATTTT.